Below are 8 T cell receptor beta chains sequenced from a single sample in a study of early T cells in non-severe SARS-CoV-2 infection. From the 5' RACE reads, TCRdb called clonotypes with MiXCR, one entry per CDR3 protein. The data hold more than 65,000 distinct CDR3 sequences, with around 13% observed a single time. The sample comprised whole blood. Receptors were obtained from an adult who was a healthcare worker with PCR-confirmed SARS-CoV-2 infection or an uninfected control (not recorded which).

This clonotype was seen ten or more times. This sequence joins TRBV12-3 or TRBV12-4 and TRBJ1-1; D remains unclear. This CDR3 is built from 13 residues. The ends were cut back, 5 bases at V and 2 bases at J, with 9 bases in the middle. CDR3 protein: CASSPRSNTEAFF. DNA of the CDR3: TGTGCCAGCAGTCCTCGCTCTAACACTGAAGCTTTCTTT.

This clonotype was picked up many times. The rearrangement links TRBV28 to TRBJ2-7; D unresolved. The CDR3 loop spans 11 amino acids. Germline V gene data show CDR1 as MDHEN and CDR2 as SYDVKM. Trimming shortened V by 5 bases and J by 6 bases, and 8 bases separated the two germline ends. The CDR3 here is CASSHGGEQYF. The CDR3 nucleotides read TGTGCCAGCAGTCATGGTGGCGAGCAGTACTTC.

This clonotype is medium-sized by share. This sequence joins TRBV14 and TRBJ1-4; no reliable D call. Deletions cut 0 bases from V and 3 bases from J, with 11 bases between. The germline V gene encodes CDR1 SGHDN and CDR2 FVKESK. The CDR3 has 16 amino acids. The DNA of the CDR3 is TGTGCCAGCAGCCAAGAACCCGCAGGCCCTAATGAAAAACTGTTTTTT. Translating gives CASSQEPAGPNEKLFF.

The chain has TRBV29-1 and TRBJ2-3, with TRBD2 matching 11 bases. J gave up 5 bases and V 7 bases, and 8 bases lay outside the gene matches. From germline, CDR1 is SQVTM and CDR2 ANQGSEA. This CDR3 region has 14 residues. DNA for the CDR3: TGCAGCGCCCTCATAGCGGGAGGGGGAGATACGCAGTATTTT. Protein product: CSALIAGGGDTQYF.

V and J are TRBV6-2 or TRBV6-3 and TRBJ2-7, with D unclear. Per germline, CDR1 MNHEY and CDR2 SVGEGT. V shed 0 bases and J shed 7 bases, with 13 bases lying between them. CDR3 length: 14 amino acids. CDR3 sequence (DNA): TGTGCCAGCAGTTACTCGGAGCCGTATCGGGAGCAGTACTTC. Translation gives CASSYSEPYREQYF.

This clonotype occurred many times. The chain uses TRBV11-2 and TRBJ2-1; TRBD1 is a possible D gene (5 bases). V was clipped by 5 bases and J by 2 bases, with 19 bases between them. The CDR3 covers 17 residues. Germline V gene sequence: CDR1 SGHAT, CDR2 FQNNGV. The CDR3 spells CASSRVPGRDTYNEQFF. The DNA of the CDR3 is TGTGCCAGCAGCAGAGTCCCTGGCAGGGATACCTACAATGAGCAGTTCTTC.

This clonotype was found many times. CDR3 DNA sequence: TGTGCCAGTTTGACCGGGCCCCAAGAGACCCAGTACTTC. Translated, it gives CASLTGPQETQYF. The chain uses TRBV2 and TRBJ2-5; D uncertain. Germline CDR1 is SNHLY and CDR2 is FYNNEI. This CDR3 has 13 residues. V lost 9 bases and J lost 1, with 12 bases in between.

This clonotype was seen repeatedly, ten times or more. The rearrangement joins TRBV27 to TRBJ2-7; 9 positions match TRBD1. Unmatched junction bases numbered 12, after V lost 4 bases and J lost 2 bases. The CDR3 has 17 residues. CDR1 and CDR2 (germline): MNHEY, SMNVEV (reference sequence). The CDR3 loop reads CASSSGTGTGYTYEQYF. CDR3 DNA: TGTGCCAGCAGTTCAGGAACCGGGACAGGGTATACCTACGAGCAGTACTTC.